These 25 T cell receptor beta chains were all obtained from the same sample, sequenced in a study of tumor-infiltrating lymphocytes in oesophageal squamous cell carcinoma. TCRdb recomputed calls from the PCR reads with MiXCR, one row per CDR3 protein. This table holds about 12,000 distinct CDR3 sequences, 50% to 60% found once. Sequencing input: esophageal tumor tissue. These receptor sequences come from a female donor with esophageal squamous cell carcinoma.

In this sample, this clonotype turned up many times. The chain uses TRBV7-2 and TRBJ2-5, with 10 bases aligning to TRBD1. This CDR3 comprises 15 residues. The V gene's germline CDR1 is SGHTA and CDR2 FQGNSA. V gave up 5 bases and J gave up 5 bases; unmatched junction bases: 8. The chain's CDR3 is CASSAAGQGWETQYF. The CDR3 region has the DNA TGTGCCAGCAGCGCCGCGGGACAGGGGTGGGAGACCCAGTACTTC.

This clonotype appeared a few times. This rearrangement joins TRBV7-6 to TRBJ2-1; D is unclear. The CDR3 sequence is 15 residues long. Trimming took off 0 bases at V and 1 base at J, with 7 bases between the two ends. Germline V gene lookup returns CDR1 SGHVS and CDR2 FNYEAQ. CDR3 loop: CASSLAAESYNEQFF. Written as DNA, the CDR3 is TGTGCCAGCAGCTTAGCGGCGGAATCCTACAATGAGCAGTTCTTC. Full variable domain (outside the CDR3, taken from reference TRBV7-6 and TRBJ2-1): GAGVSQSPRYKVTKRGQDVALRCDPISGHVSLYWYRQALGQGPEFLTYFNYEAQQDKSGLPNDRFSAERPEGSISTLTIQRTEQRDSAMYRCASSLAAESYNEQFFGPGTRLTVL.

Ten or more counts support this clonotype. The chain recombines TRBV2 with TRBJ2-4; D uncertain. Germline values: CDR1 SNHLY, CDR2 FYNNEI. V lost 4 bases to trimming and J lost 8 bases, with 6 bases between them. The CDR3 covers 11 residues. The DNA for the CDR3 is TGTGCCAGCAGTGGATGGGACATTCAGTACTTC. Translating gives CASSGWDIQYF. The full variable domain, rest sourced from reference TRBV2 and TRBJ2-4, is EPEVTQTPSHQVTQMGQEVILRCVPISNHLYFYWYRQILGQKVEFLVSFYNNEISEKSEIFDDQFSVERPDGSNFTLKIRSTKLEDSAMYFCASSGWDIQYFGAGTRLSVL.

J is TRBJ1-1 and V is TRBV7-6; TRBD1 is a possible D gene (5 bases). This CDR3 spans 16 amino acids. The V end was cut by 5 bases, the J end by 6 bases, with 22 bases between. Germline loops: CDR1 SGHVS, CDR2 FNYEAQ. The CDR3 coding sequence is TGTGCCAGCAGCCCCGGGGGGGGGGGTTTCGGAGCTGAAGCTTTCTTT. Translation: CASSPGGGGFGAEAFF. The whole variable domain, filled in from reference TRBV7-6 and TRBJ1-1, reads GAGVSQSPRYKVTKRGQDVALRCDPISGHVSLYWYRQALGQGPEFLTYFNYEAQQDKSGLPNDRFSAERPEGSISTLTIQRTEQRDSAMYRCASSPGGGGFGAEAFFGQGTRLTVV.

The rearrangement uses TRBV7-6 and TRBJ2-3, with D unresolved. This CDR3 region has 14 residues. CDR1 SGHVS and CDR2 FNYEAQ come from the germline V gene. Trimming removed 5 bases at V and 7 bases at J, with 16 bases between. CDR3 sequence: CASSPLDGGYTQYF. As DNA, the CDR3 is TGTGCCAGCAGCCCTCTTGACGGCGGTTATACGCAGTATTTT.

In its sample, this clonotype ranks as medium-sized (0.01 to 0.1%). V and J are TRBV6-1 and TRBJ2-2, with D unclear. The CDR3 has 14 amino acids. V was shortened by 10 bases and J by 5 bases, with 17 bases between the two germline ends. In germline, CDR1 is MNHNS, CDR2 SASEGT. CDR3 region: CATKKASTTGELFF. The CDR3 DNA follows: TGTGCCACCAAAAAGGCCTCGACGACCGGGGAGCTGTTTTTT.

J is TRBJ2-6 and V is TRBV7-6; D is undetermined. The V gene's germline CDR1 is SGHVS and CDR2 FNYEAQ. The CDR3 length is 16 residues. V dropped 1 base and J dropped 2 bases, with 9 bases sitting between them. CDR3 bases: TGTGCCAGCAGCTTAGGAGGAGCGACTGGGGCCAACGTCCTGACTTTC. This translates into CASSLGGATGANVLTF.

The CDR3 DNA follows: TGTGCCAGCCGCCGGGGACAAGGCTACACCTTC. This encodes CASRRGQGYTF. The V and J genes are TRBV7-1 and TRBJ1-2; D possibly corresponds to TRBD1 (6 bases). TRBV7-1 is recorded as an ORF, its role being uncertain. Trimming pared 8 bases from V and 8 bases from J, leaving 12 bases between. The CDR3 has 11 residues.

V gene TRBV24-1 combines with J gene TRBJ2-3; TRBD2 aligns across 13 bases. J lost 0 bases, V lost 3 bases, and 14 bases had no gene match. The germline CDR1 and CDR2 sequences are KGHDR and SFDVKD. The CDR3 covers 21 residues. As DNA, the CDR3 is TGTGCCACCAGTGATCCCCGGACAGGGGTGGGACTAGCGGGGAGCACAGATACGCAGTATTTT. Translation gives CATSDPRTGVGLAGSTDTQYF.

The rearrangement uses TRBV6-1 and TRBJ2-1; 10 bases are shared with TRBD1. The CDR3 consists of 15 residues. The V and J ends lost 1 base and 7 bases, in that order; junction bases with no gene match: 4. Per germline, CDR1 MNHNS and CDR2 SASEGT. The CDR3 protein is CASSEGQGAGNEQFF. Here the CDR3 DNA reads TGTGCCAGCAGTGAAGGACAGGGGGCGGGGAATGAGCAGTTCTTC.

V usage is TRBV4-1 and J usage is TRBJ2-3; D remains unclear. CDR1 is MGHRA and CDR2 is YSYEKL in the germline V gene. The V and J ends lost 2 bases and 4 bases respectively, with 7 bases between them. The CDR3 is 13 residues long. The CDR3 spells CASSQSSSDTQYF. In DNA form, the CDR3 reads TGCGCCAGCAGCCAATCATCTTCAGATACGCAGTATTTT.

V and J are TRBV7-2 and TRBJ2-3; TRBD2 agrees at 7 bases. V dropped 5 bases and J dropped 3; count of bases not matched to a gene: 14. This CDR3 spans 17 amino acids. Germline CDR1 SGHTA, CDR2 FQGNSA. CDR3 amino acids: CASSQQASGDFTDTQYF. DNA of the CDR3: TGTGCCAGCAGCCAACAGGCTAGCGGAGATTTTACAGATACGCAGTATTTT.

The chain joins TRBV6-1 to TRBJ1-1; D is uncertain. In germline, CDR1 is MNHNS, CDR2 SASEGT. V was pared by 2 bases and J by 9 bases, with 13 bases between. This CDR3 has 13 residues. The CDR3 reads CASSERRGGQAFF. In DNA form, the CDR3 reads TGTGCCAGCAGTGAACGTCGCGGCGGACAAGCTTTCTTT.

V is TRBV5-1 and J is TRBJ2-5, with 7 bases that match TRBD2. The tail of the sequence fits TRBJ2-1 better, so the J call may be wrong. The CDR3 length is 16 residues. The germline CDR1 and CDR2 sequences are SGHRS and YFSETQ. The DNA for the CDR3 is TGCGCCAGCAGCTTGGGCCCGGCCGGGGGGAGGGATGAGCAGTTCTTC. Translated: CASSLGPAGGRDEQFF.

The chain has TRBV11-2 and TRBJ2-1; TRBD2 matches 12 bases. This CDR3 is 15 amino acids long. V dropped 5 bases and J dropped 7; count of bases not matched to a gene: 6. Germline loops: CDR1 SGHAT, CDR2 FQNNGV. Here the CDR3 reads CASSAALAGGNEQFF. The CDR3, as DNA: TGTGCCAGCAGCGCCGCACTAGCGGGAGGTAATGAGCAGTTCTTC.

The chain carries TRBV12-3 or TRBV12-4 and TRBJ2-5, with TRBD1 matching over 10 bases. The J call may be wrong; the DNA end is better matched by TRBJ2-1. The CDR3 extends over 15 amino acids. CDR3 amino acids: CASSTPGTGAREQFF. The DNA of the CDR3 is TGTGCCAGCAGTACACCCGGGACAGGGGCTAGGGAGCAGTTCTTC.

The chain couples TRBV28 to TRBJ2-2, with a possible D match to TRBD2 (6 bases). The CDR3 consists of 13 residues. CDR1 is MDHEN, CDR2 SYDVKM, per germline. Trimming left V 3 bases short and J 7 bases short, with 9 bases between. The CDR3 bases are TGTGCCAGCAGTTTGGGGGGAGGCGGGGAGCTGTTTTTT. This gives the protein CASSLGGGGELFF. Full variable domain (missing parts from reference TRBV28 and TRBJ2-2): DVKVTQSSRYLVKRTGEKVFLECVQDMDHENMFWYRQDPGLGLRLIYFSYDVKMKEKGDIPEGYSVSREKKERFSLILESASTNQTSMYLCASSLGGGGELFFGEGSRLTVL.

The genes are TRBV7-4 and TRBJ1-5; no reliable D call. CDR3 length equals 14 residues. V lost 1 base and J 3 bases, leaving 7 bases between the germline ends. From germline, CDR1 is SGHVT and CDR2 SQSDAQ. CDR3 sequence reads: CASSLGRDNQPQHF. As DNA, the CDR3 is TGTGCCAGCAGCTTAGGACGGGACAATCAGCCCCAGCATTTT.

In this sample, this clonotype turned up many times. A much larger clone sits a single nucleotide away, making a read error possible. The V call is TRBV7-4, the J call TRBJ2-7; a possible D gene is TRBD2 (7 bases). The CDR3 length is 15 residues. Germline V gene sequence: CDR1 SGHVT, CDR2 SQSDAQ. The V end was cut by 0 bases, the J end by 7 bases, with 16 bases between. The CDR3: CASSLAAGAHNEQYF. CDR3 bases: TGTGCCAGCAGCTTAGCGGCGGGGGCCCACAATGAGCAGTACTTC.

The V gene is TRBV10-2, the J gene TRBJ2-1; a possible D gene is TRBD2 (6 bases). Trimming removed 7 bases at V and 4 bases at J, with 17 bases between. Germline V gene lookup returns CDR1 WSHSY and CDR2 SAAADI. This CDR3 has 15 residues. CDR3 sequence (DNA): TGCGCCAGCACTACAGGCGGGAATCGGTACAATGAGCAGTTCTTC. Residues: CASTTGGNRYNEQFF.

This clonotype was seen a handful of times. The genes are TRBV7-3 and TRBJ2-1; D ambiguous. The germline V and J ends were trimmed by 0 bases and 0 bases, with 6 bases remaining between them. The V gene's germline CDR1 is SGHTA and CDR2 FQGTGA. This CDR3 spans 15 amino acids. The CDR3 DNA reads as TGTGCCAGCAGCTTAACTGTAAGCTCCTACAATGAGCAGTTCTTC. Translated, it gives CASSLTVSSYNEQFF.

The V call is TRBV7-2, the J call TRBJ2-7; the D gene could be TRBD1 or TRBD2 (5 bases each). CDR3 size: 15 residues. In germline, CDR1 is SGHTA, CDR2 FQGNSA. The V gene lost 2 bases and the J gene lost 5 bases, with 16 bases spanning the gap. The CDR3 DNA sequence: TGTGCCAGCAGCTTAAAGTCTGGGGGTTTCAACGAGCAGTACTTC. Translation: CASSLKSGGFNEQYF.

This clonotype was observed a handful of times. The CDR3 region is CASGGNYGYTF. The CDR3 DNA is TGTGCCAGCGGGGGTAACTATGGCTACACCTTC. The rearrangement joins TRBV6-1 to TRBJ1-2, with D maybe TRBD1 (5 bases). CDR3 size: 11 residues. With 8 bases removed from V and 1 base from J, the gap between germline ends came to 5 bases. The germline CDR1 and CDR2 sequences are MNHNS and SASEGT.

This clonotype is categorized as hyperexpanded. This chain joins TRBV7-2 and TRBJ2-1; 7 bases align to TRBD1. The germline CDR1 and CDR2 sequences are SGHTA and FQGNSA. V was pared by 4 bases and J by 7 bases, with 4 bases of the junction left unmatched. The CDR3 length is 13 residues. The CDR3: CASSWGQTNEQFF. The CDR3, as DNA: TGTGCCAGCAGCTGGGGACAGACAAATGAGCAGTTCTTC.

V gene TRBV7-2 combines with J gene TRBJ1-5; D unclear. Trimming removed 0 bases from V and 0 bases from J, with 12 bases in between. The CDR3 has 17 residues. Germline CDR1 SGHTA, CDR2 FQGNSA. CDR3: CASSLATSQTSNQPQHF. DNA of the CDR3: TGTGCCAGCAGCTTAGCGACGTCGCAGACTAGCAATCAGCCCCAGCATTTT.